This entry lists 31 T cell receptor beta chains sequenced from one sample in a study of tumor and adjacent non-tumor tissue in lung cancer. This sample's RNA came from whole unsorted tissue. TCRbeta libraries were built with three rounds of nested PCR, modified from ARM-PCR. TCRdb passed the multiplex PCR reads through MiXCR, listing each CDR3 protein once. The profile shows 100,000 to 120,000 distinct CDR3 sequences, about 80% of them singletons. The sample consisted of lung tumor tissue. The receptors come from a man in his 70s with non-small cell lung cancer.

This sequence joins TRBV12-3 or TRBV12-4 and TRBJ1-3; 9 positions agree with TRBD1. The CDR3 has 18 residues. Trimming took 5 bases from V and 0 from J; bases not matched to a gene: 11. The CDR3 here is CASSHAGTGIGSGNTIYF. The CDR3 DNA sequence: TGTGCCAGCAGTCATGCCGGGACAGGGATTGGCTCTGGAAACACCATATATTTT.

This rearrangement joins TRBV6-2 or TRBV6-3 to TRBJ1-5, with a tentative D call TRBD1 (6 bases). Germline CDR1 MNHEY, CDR2 SVGEGT. This CDR3 has 12 amino acids. The V and J ends lost 10 bases and 10 bases respectively, with 17 bases between them. The CDR3 DNA is TGTGCCAACAAAGGAGGGGGTCATCCCCAGCATTTT. Translated, it gives CANKGGGHPQHF.

This clonotype was seen just once. A read error may explain this, as a much larger clone is one base away. CDR3 nucleotide sequence: TGTGCCAGCAGCGCCGGGACAGGGCCAATGAACACTGATGCTTTCTTT. Its translation: CASSAGTGPMNTDAFF. This sequence joins TRBV7-9 and TRBJ1-1; 9 bases are a match to TRBD1. The CDR3 is 16 residues long. CDR1 is SEHNR, CDR2 FQNEAQ, per germline (reference sequence).

With regard to this clonotype: The missing conserved phenylalanine or tryptophan at the end of this CDR3 makes a read error likely. The chain carries TRBV11-3 and TRBJ2-2; tentative D call: TRBD2 (5 bases). This CDR3 region has 13 residues. Germline CDR1 reads SGHNT; CDR2 reads YENEEA. The CDR3 loop reads CAGSLAPPGELFY. CDR3 in DNA: TGTGCCGGCAGCTTAGCTCCCCCCGGGGAACTGTTTTAT.

A word on this clonotype: An end of the junction does not agree with germline; a read error may underlie this. The CDR3 reads CASRPSEPYEKLFF. CDR3 bases: TGTGCCAGCAGGCCCTCAGAGCCCTATGAAAAACTGTTCTTT. The chain uses TRBV6-5 and TRBJ1-4; D remains ambiguous. This CDR3 has 14 amino acids. In germline, CDR1 is MNHEY, CDR2 SVGAGI.

In the case of this clonotype: Its ends do not fully match the called genes, so a read error is possible. V and J are TRBV14 and TRBJ1-5; possible D gene TRBD1, 5 bases. This CDR3 contains 16 residues. Germline assignment: CDR1 SGHDN and CDR2 FVKESK. CDR3 in amino acids: CANSLGGSGETQPQHF. CDR3 coding DNA: TGTGCCAACAGCCTCGGGGGTAGCGGGGAAACACAGCCCCAGCATTTT.

The chain links TRBV11-2 to TRBJ1-4; 8 bases map to TRBD1. The CDR3 extends over 15 amino acids. Germline-derived CDR1 and CDR2 are SGHAT and FQNNGV. CDR3 residues: CGSSRSGTGNEKLFF. The CDR3, as DNA: TGTGGAAGCAGCAGAAGTGGGACAGGTAATGAAAAACTGTTTTTT.

V and J are TRBV20-1 and TRBJ2-7; D might be TRBD1 (5 bases). From germline, CDR1 is DFQATT and CDR2 SNEGSKA (reference sequence). This CDR3 contains 14 residues. The CDR3 loop reads CSDRVAGHSYEQYF. The CDR3 DNA follows: TGCAGCGATAGAGTAGCAGGACACTCCTACGAGCAGTACTTC.

With regard to this clonotype: The conserved phenylalanine or tryptophan normally closing the CDR3 is absent here, so this likely arose from a read error. This chain connects TRBV28 to TRBJ2-5; D is uncertain. Per germline, CDR1 MDHEN and CDR2 SYDVKM. Trimming removed 5 bases at V and 1 base at J, with 17 bases between. This CDR3 comprises 16 residues. The CDR3 DNA reads as TGTGCCAGCAGTACAAGGGCGCTTCCCCCCCAAGAGACCCAGTACTAC. Amino acids: CASSTRALPPQETQYY.

About this clonotype: This may arise from a read error, as a much more abundant clone is one base away. V and J are TRBV28 and TRBJ2-5, with a possible D match to TRBD2 (6 bases). Germline CDR1 is MDHEN and CDR2 is SYDVKM. This CDR3 has 14 residues. CDR3 in amino acids: CASSTLGGAETLYF. CDR3 sequence (DNA): TGTGCCAGCAGTACTCTGGGAGGCGCAGAGACCCTGTACTTC.

About this clonotype itself: The junction departs from the called germline gene at one end, perhaps through a read error. This chain links TRBV10-2 with TRBJ1-1; 10 nucleotides align to TRBD1. This CDR3 is 12 amino acids long. The germline V gene encodes CDR1 WSHSY and CDR2 SAAADI. This CDR3 is CASRDRGAGAFF. CDR3 DNA: TGCGCTAGCAGGGACAGGGGCGCTGGAGCATTCTTT.

Regarding this clonotype: The missing conserved phenylalanine or tryptophan at the end of this CDR3 makes a read error likely. The J gene is TRBJ2-3, the V gene TRBV6-2 or TRBV6-3; TRBD2 matches at 10 bases. From germline, CDR1 is MNHEY and CDR2 SVGEGT. The CDR3 contains 15 residues. The CDR3 region is CARSYASGSWVTQYY. CDR3 coding DNA: TGTGCCAGGAGTTACGCTAGCGGGAGTTGGGTTACGCAGTATTAT.

The chain is built from TRBV6-6 and TRBJ2-4, with no clear D. V gave up 7 bases and J gave up 4 bases, with 8 bases separating them. Per the germline V gene, CDR1 is MNHNY and CDR2 is SVGAGI (reference sequence). The CDR3 covers 12 residues. CDR3 nucleotide sequence: TGTGCCAGCATAAAGACTAAAAACATTCAGTACTTC. The encoded protein is CASIKTKNIQYF.

This clonotype was observed at least ten times. This chain links TRBV28 with TRBJ1-1; no firm D call. Trimming took 2 bases from V and 1 from J, leaving 5 bases between them. CDR1 is MDHEN, CDR2 SYDVKM, per germline. CDR3 length: 13 residues. CDR3 protein: CASSLPGNTEAFF. The CDR3 DNA sequence: TGTGCCAGCAGTTTACCCGGGAACACTGAAGCTTTCTTT.

With regard to this clonotype: The germline gene is not matched at one end of the junction; a read error may be the cause. The chain has TRBV20-1 and TRBJ2-2; the D gene is possibly TRBD2 (6 bases). Germline CDR1 DFQATT, CDR2 SNEGSKA (reference sequence). The CDR3 length is 15 residues. CDR3 amino acids: CSAPTHSGLTRELFF. The CDR3 coding sequence is TGCAGTGCTCCAACCCATAGCGGACTCACCAGGGAGCTGTTTTTT.

Turning to this clonotype: At one end the junction does not follow the germline gene, possibly because of a read error. V gene TRBV7-2 combines with J gene TRBJ2-1; 9 bases align to TRBD1. Per the germline V gene, CDR1 is SGHTA and CDR2 is FQGNSA. The CDR3 sequence is 15 residues long. The CDR3 protein is CSSSKRTGVGNEQFF. The CDR3 DNA reads TGTTCCAGCAGCAAAAGGACAGGGGTGGGTAATGAACAGTTCTTC. The whole variable domain, filled in from reference TRBV7-2 and TRBJ2-1, reads GAGVSQSPSNKVTEKGKDVELRCDPISGHTALYWYRQSLGQGLEFLIYFQGNSAPDKSGLPSDRFSAERTGGSVSTLTIQRTQQEDSAVYLCSSSKRTGVGNEQFFGPGTRLTVL.

Worth noting for this clonotype: Compared with germline, one end of the junction differs, possibly owing to a read error. The J gene is TRBJ1-2, the V gene TRBV20-1; 7 bases match TRBD1. Germline V CDR1 and CDR2: DFQATT, SNEGSKA (reference sequence). The CDR3 is made up of 13 amino acids. The CDR3 here is CSPRDSSNHGYAF. The CDR3 DNA follows: TGCAGTCCGAGGGACAGTTCTAACCATGGCTACGCCTTC.

As regards this clonotype: Possible read error: a much larger clone is one base away. CDR3 sequence (DNA): TGTGCCACCCAGGACAGGGACCATCAGGCCCAGGATTTT. Its protein product is CATQDRDHQAQDF. The genes are TRBV10-3 and TRBJ1-5, with 8 bases identical to TRBD1. The CDR3 has 13 residues. Looked up from germline, CDR1 is ENHRY and CDR2 is SYGVKD.

Remarks on this clonotype: Because it lacks the conserved phenylalanine or tryptophan at the end, this CDR3 is likely a read error. Because the CDR3's place on the DNA is in doubt, the DNA is left out and the CDR3 is given as listed by TCRdb. The chain joins TRBV6-6 to TRBJ1-3; the listed D gene, TRBD1, was not tested against the DNA. Germline V lookup: CDR1 MNHNY, CDR2 SVGAGI (reference sequence). The CDR3 comprises 15 residues, both ends counted. The CDR3 protein is CVSSYPCRGQSTIYS.

The chain recombines TRBV11-3 with TRBJ2-2; D may be TRBD1 or TRBD2 (6 bases each). Trimming shortened V by 9 bases and J by 9 bases, and 26 bases separated the two germline ends. Germline V gene data show CDR1 as SGHNT and CDR2 as YENEEA. There are 16 residues in the CDR3. CDR3 DNA sequence: TGTGCCAGTAGCGGCCGGGCGGTAGCAGGGGCCTGGGAGCTGTTTTTT. It translates to CASSGRAVAGAWELFF.

Comment on this clonotype: Here the CDR3 omits its conserved ending phenylalanine or tryptophan, so a read error is the likely source. It is unclear where the CDR3 begins or ends on the DNA, so no DNA is shown, and the CDR3 is as TCRdb lists it. The gene calls are TRBV11-2 and TRBJ2-3; the D call of TRBD1 is as the table states it, not checked on the DNA. The CDR3 adds up to 14 amino acids, both ends counted. Germline CDR1 SGHAT, CDR2 FQNNGV. CDR3: CASSLTPGSNKLYL.

This clonotype came up a few times. Given the absence of the conserved phenylalanine or tryptophan at the CDR3 end, a read error is likely. The chain uses TRBV4-3 and TRBJ2-2, with 11 bases that match TRBD2. Germline V gene lookup returns CDR1 LGHNA and CDR2 YSLEER. The CDR3 extends over 16 amino acids. The V segment lost 4 bases and the J segment 8 bases; nucleotides outside the gene matches: 9. CDR3: CASSPMTSGMLGELFC. The CDR3 nucleotides read TGCGCCAGCAGCCCTATGACTAGCGGGATGCTGGGGGAGCTGTTTTGT.

Concerning this clonotype itself: The junction departs from germline at one end; a sequencing error may be responsible. The genes are TRBV11-1 and TRBJ2-1; D is perhaps TRBD2 (6 bases). The CDR3 length is 16 residues. In germline, CDR1 is SGHAT, CDR2 FQDESV (reference sequence). The CDR3 coding sequence is TGTGTCAGCTACCCCCGGCCGGGACTGGGGCCACATGAGCAGTTCTTC. This sequence encodes CVSYPRPGLGPHEQFF.

Concerning this clonotype itself: Mismatch with germline at one junction end may stem from a read error. This chain uses TRBV11-2 with TRBJ2-5, with D perhaps given as TRBD1 or TRBD2 (5 bases each). The V gene's germline CDR1 is SGHAT and CDR2 FQNNGV. The CDR3 is 15 residues long. Here the CDR3 DNA reads TGTGCCAGCCGCTTAGAAGGTCGGGACCAAGAGTCCCAGTACTTC. Translation gives CASRLEGRDQESQYF.

Only one count was recorded for this clonotype. V gene TRBV5-1 combines with J gene TRBJ2-7, with TRBD2 matching 8 bases. Germline V lookup: CDR1 SGHRS, CDR2 YFSETQ. This CDR3 spans 14 amino acids. V was clipped by 4 bases and J by 9 bases; unmatched bases: 12. The CDR3 loop reads CASSLVNGGGGQYF. The CDR3 DNA reads TGCGCCAGCAGCCTGGTGAACGGGGGGGGGGGGCAGTACTTC.

The chain carries TRBV11-2 and TRBJ2-7; D may be TRBD1 (6 bases). This CDR3 spans 16 amino acids. Trimming stripped 5 bases from V and 0 bases from J, with 17 bases between. Germline lookup yields CDR1 SGHAT and CDR2 FQNNGV. CDR3 amino acids: CASSRPAGTPSYEQYF. CDR3 coding DNA: TGTGCCAGCAGCCGCCCGGCCGGGACACCCTCCTACGAGCAGTACTTC. The full variable domain, with the rest looked up from reference TRBV11-2 and TRBJ2-7, is EAGVAQSPRYKIIEKRQSVAFWCNPISGHATLYWYQQILGQGPKLLIQFQNNGVVDDSQLPKDRFSAERLKGVDSTLKIQPAKLEDSAVYLCASSRPAGTPSYEQYFGPGTRLTVT.

The gene calls are TRBV20-1 and TRBJ2-7; D is perhaps TRBD1 or TRBD2 (5 bases each). This CDR3 is built from 14 residues. Trimming cost V 7 bases and J 3 bases, with 19 bases left between them. Germline V gene data show CDR1 as DFQATT and CDR2 as SNEGSKA (reference sequence). The CDR3 nucleotides are TGCAGTGGCAGGGTTTCCGTACTAGTCTACGAGCAGTACTTC. Protein: CSGRVSVLVYEQYF.

With regard to this clonotype: The junction differs from germline at one of its ends, possibly a read error. The chain is built from TRBV12-3 or TRBV12-4 and TRBJ2-3, with D perhaps matching TRBD1 (5 bases). The J call may be incorrect, as the DNA end agrees better with TRBJ1-5. CDR3 length equals 16 residues. CDR3 protein: CGSSLGGGTSTDTQHF. As DNA, the CDR3 is TGTGGCAGCAGTTTAGGCGGGGGTACTAGCACAGATACGCAGCATTTT.

This clonotype was detected only a few times. The chain links TRBV5-1 to TRBJ1-6; maybe TRBD1 (5 bases). The length of the CDR3 is 14 residues. V lost 5 bases and J lost 5, with 11 bases in between. Germline V CDR1 and CDR2: SGHRS, YFSETQ. The DNA of the CDR3 is TGCGCCAGCAGAGACCGGGACCATAATTCACCCCTCCACTTT. This gives the protein CASRDRDHNSPLHF.

Remarks on this clonotype: In this CDR3 the conserved last residue, phenylalanine or tryptophan, is missing, so a read error is likely. The chain joins TRBV11-2 to TRBJ2-2, with 12 bases identical to TRBD2. Germline CDR1 is SGHAT and CDR2 is FQNNGV. The CDR3 has 15 residues. This CDR3 is CTSSILAGGTGELFL. The DNA of the CDR3 is TGTACCAGCAGCATCCTAGCGGGGGGGACCGGGGAGCTGTTTTTA.

About this clonotype itself: Germline and junction disagree at one end, which may indicate a read error. The V and J genes are TRBV6-1 and TRBJ2-1; D ambiguous. Germline V gene sequence: CDR1 MNHNS, CDR2 SASEGT. The CDR3 runs 13 residues. The CDR3 coding sequence is TGTGCCAGCAATCTCTGGGGAAAGAATGAGCAACTCTTC. This codes for CASNLWGKNEQLF.